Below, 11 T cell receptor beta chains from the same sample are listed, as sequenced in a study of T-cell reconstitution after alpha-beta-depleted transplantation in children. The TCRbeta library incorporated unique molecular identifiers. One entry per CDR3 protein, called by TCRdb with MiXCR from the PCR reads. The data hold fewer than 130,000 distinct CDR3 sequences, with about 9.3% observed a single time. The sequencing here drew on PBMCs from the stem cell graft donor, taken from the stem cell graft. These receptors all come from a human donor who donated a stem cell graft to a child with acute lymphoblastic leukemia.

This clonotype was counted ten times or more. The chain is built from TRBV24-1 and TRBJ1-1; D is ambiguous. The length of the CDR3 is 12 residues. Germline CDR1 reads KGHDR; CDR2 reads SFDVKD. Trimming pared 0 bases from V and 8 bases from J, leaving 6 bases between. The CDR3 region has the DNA TGTGCCACCAGTGATTTGTTCGGGGAAGCTTTCTTT. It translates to CATSDLFGEAFF.

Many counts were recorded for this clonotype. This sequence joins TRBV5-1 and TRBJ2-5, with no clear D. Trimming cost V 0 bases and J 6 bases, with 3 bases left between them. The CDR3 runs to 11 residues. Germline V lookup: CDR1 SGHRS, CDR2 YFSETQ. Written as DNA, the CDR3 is TGCGCCAGCAGCTTGGAAAAGACCCAGTACTTC. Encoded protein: CASSLEKTQYF.

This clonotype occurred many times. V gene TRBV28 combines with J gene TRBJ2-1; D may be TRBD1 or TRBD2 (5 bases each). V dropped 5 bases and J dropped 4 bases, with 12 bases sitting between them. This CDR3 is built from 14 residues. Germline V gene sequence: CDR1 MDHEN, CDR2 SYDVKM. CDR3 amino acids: CASSLGTLYNEQFF. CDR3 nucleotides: TGTGCCAGCAGTCTTGGGACCTTGTACAATGAGCAGTTCTTC.

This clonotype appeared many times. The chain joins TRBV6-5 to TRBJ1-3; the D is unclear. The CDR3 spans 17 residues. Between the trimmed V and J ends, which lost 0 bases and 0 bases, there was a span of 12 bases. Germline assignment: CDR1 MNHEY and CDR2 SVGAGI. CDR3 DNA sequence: TGTGCCAGCAGTTACTCGTTTGAGGCCTACTCTGGAAACACCATATATTTT. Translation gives CASSYSFEAYSGNTIYF.

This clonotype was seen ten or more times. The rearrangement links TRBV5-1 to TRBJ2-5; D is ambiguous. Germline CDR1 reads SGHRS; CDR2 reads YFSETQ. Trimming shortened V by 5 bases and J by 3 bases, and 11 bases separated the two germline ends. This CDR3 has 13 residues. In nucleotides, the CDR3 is TGCGCCAGCAGTCCGGACCTAGAAGAGACCCAGTACTTC. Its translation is CASSPDLEETQYF.

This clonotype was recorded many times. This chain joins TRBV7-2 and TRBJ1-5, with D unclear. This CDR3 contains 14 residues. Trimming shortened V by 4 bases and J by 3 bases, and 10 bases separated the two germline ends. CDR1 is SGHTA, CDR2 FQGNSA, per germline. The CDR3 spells CASSSDGYNQPQHF. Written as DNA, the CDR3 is TGTGCCAGCAGCTCGGACGGCTACAATCAGCCCCAGCATTTT.

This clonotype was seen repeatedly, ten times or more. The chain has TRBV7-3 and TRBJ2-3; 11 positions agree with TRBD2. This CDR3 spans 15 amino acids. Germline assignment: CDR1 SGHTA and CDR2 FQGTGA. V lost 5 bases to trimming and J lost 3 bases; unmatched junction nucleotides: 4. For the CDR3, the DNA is TGTGCCAGCAGCCTTCTAGCGGGAGGAACAGATACGCAGTATTTT. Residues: CASSLLAGGTDTQYF.

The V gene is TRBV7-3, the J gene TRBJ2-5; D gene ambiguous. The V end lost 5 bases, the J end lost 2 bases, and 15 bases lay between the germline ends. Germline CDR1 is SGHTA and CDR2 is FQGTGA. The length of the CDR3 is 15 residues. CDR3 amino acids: CASSPAVGPQETQYF. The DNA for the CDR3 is TGTGCCAGCAGCCCCGCGGTAGGACCGCAAGAGACCCAGTACTTC.

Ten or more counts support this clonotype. CDR3 nucleotides: TGCGCCAGCAGCCGACAGGGAAACACCGGGGAGCTGTTTTTT. This sequence encodes CASSRQGNTGELFF. This chain connects TRBV5-1 to TRBJ2-2; 7 nucleotides agree with TRBD1. V gave up 4 bases and J gave up 2 bases; unmatched junction bases: 2. The CDR3 totals 14 residues. CDR1 and CDR2 from the germline V gene are SGHRS and YFSETQ.

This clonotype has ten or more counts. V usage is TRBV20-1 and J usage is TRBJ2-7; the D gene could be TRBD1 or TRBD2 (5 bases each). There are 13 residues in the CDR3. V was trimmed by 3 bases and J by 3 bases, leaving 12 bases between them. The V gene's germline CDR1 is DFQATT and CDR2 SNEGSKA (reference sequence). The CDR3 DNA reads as TGCAGTGCTAGGGGGGACCTGAACTACGAGCAGTACTTC. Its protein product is CSARGDLNYEQYF.

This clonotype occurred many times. This CDR3 reads CASSPRQGQQPQHF. CDR3 in DNA: TGTGCCAGCAGCCCCCGACAGGGGCAACAGCCCCAGCATTTT. The chain carries TRBV7-8 and TRBJ1-5, with 8 bases fitting TRBD1. Germline V gene data show CDR1 as SGHVS and CDR2 as FQNEAQ. V gave up 5 bases and J gave up 7 bases; unmatched junction bases: 7. The CDR3 loop spans 14 amino acids.